In this sample, the clone carrying this T cell receptor (beta chain) turned up once. The data belong to a study of shared clonotypes between healthy human individuals. V was pared by 1 base and J by 6 bases, with 7 bases between. The CDR3 loop spans 13 amino acids. Germline CDR1 and CDR2: SNHLY and FYNNEI. This table comes from immunoSEQ multiplex PCR, and its TCRdb copy is limited to in-frame clones, with some not included. The sample has about 1.1 million clones; approximately 80% are singletons. This sequence originates from a man aged 18 to 29 in good health. Some clones in this sample may be carry-over from other donors' samples. The sequencing input was memory CD4+ T cells from PBMCs. Subset meaning: CD45RA-negative fraction. The rearrangement joins TRBV2 to TRBJ2-1; maybe TRBD2 (5 bases). In DNA form, the CDR3 reads TGTGCCAGCAGTGAAGAAGGGAGCAATGAGCAGTTCTTC. It is translated as CASSEEGSNEQFF.